What follows are 14 T cell receptor beta chains derived from one specimen sequenced in a study of T cells in Graves' hyperthyroidism and ophthalmopathy. Amplification of TCR beta CDR3 regions used RNA as the template. A set of HTBI primers served as the primers for a first-round RT-PCR of the TCR CDR3. TCRdb re-derived calls from the multiplex PCR reads in MiXCR, one entry per CDR3 protein. The table includes fewer than 700,000 distinct CDR3 sequences, roughly 15% detected once. The source material was blood. These receptors were obtained from a woman aged 25 to 39 with Graves' hyperthyroidism.

This clonotype has more than one count but fewer than ten. The chain couples TRBV18 to TRBJ2-5; 8 positions agree with TRBD2. The CDR3 totals 18 residues. J lost 3 bases, V lost 0 bases, and 12 bases had no gene match. The germline CDR1 and CDR2 sequences are KGHSH and LQKENI. CDR3 sequence reads: CASSPPTRYSGSKETQYF. As DNA, the CDR3 is TGTGCCAGCTCACCACCGACGCGGTACAGCGGGAGTAAAGAGACCCAGTACTTC.

V and J are TRBV30 and TRBJ1-3; unclear D gene. The CDR3 is 13 residues long. Germline V gives CDR1 GTSNPN, CDR2 SVGIG (reference sequence). Deletions cut 1 base from V and 1 base from J, with 5 bases between. The CDR3 loop is CAWSALSGNTIYF. For the CDR3, the DNA is TGTGCCTGGAGTGCTCTATCTGGAAACACCATATATTTT.

At least ten counts were recorded for this clonotype. The V call is TRBV11-2, the J call TRBJ1-1; D is ambiguous. The CDR3 is 13 residues long. Germline CDR1 SGHAT, CDR2 FQNNGV. V was shortened by 5 bases and J by 1 base, with 8 bases between the two germline ends. The CDR3 protein is CASSRGENTEAFF. CDR3 in DNA: TGTGCCAGCAGCCGAGGAGAGAACACTGAAGCTTTCTTT.

This clonotype occurred a few times. V and J are TRBV14 and TRBJ2-1; D may match TRBD1 or TRBD2 (6 bases each). From germline, CDR1 is SGHDN and CDR2 FVKESK. This CDR3 comprises 13 residues. V was trimmed by 9 bases and J by 1 base, leaving 10 bases between them. The CDR3 DNA reads TGTGCCAGGGAGGGGGTTTCCTACAATGAGCAGTTCTTC. Protein: CAREGVSYNEQFF.

This clonotype was observed a handful of times. The V gene is TRBV10-2, the J gene TRBJ1-5; D uncertain. The CDR3 is 14 residues long. Germline V gene lookup returns CDR1 WSHSY and CDR2 SAAADI. V lost 7 bases to trimming and J lost 5 bases, with 15 bases between them. This CDR3 is CASTTHLGDQPQHF. The CDR3 coding sequence is TGCGCCAGCACGACTCACTTAGGAGATCAGCCCCAGCATTTT.

This clonotype was seen more than once but under ten times. The chain combines TRBV7-6 with TRBJ1-5; D gene ambiguous. The CDR3 has 17 amino acids. The V gene lost 4 bases and the J gene lost 2 bases, with 18 bases spanning the gap. The germline V gene has CDR1 SGHVS and CDR2 FNYEAQ. The DNA for the CDR3 is TGTGCCAGCAGCTCTGGTCCGACACCTCCTGGCAATCAGCCCCAGCATTTT. Encoded protein: CASSSGPTPPGNQPQHF.

This clonotype has at least ten counts. The chain recombines TRBV7-6 with TRBJ2-5, with a weak D call TRBD2 (6 bases). This CDR3 has 15 amino acids. Per germline, CDR1 SGHVS and CDR2 FNYEAQ. With 3 bases removed from V and 1 base from J, the gap between germline ends came to 12 bases. CDR3: CASSFAEGSQETQYF. CDR3 coding DNA: TGTGCCAGCAGCTTCGCGGAGGGGAGCCAAGAGACCCAGTACTTC.

This clonotype occurred a few times. The V gene is TRBV12-3 or TRBV12-4, the J gene TRBJ2-3; 13 bases are a match to TRBD2. This CDR3 region has 16 residues. V was clipped by 5 bases and J by 4 bases; unmatched bases: 6. The DNA for the CDR3 is TGTGCCAGCAGTCAAAGACTAGCGGGAGGTTCAGATACGCAGTATTTT. Its protein product is CASSQRLAGGSDTQYF.

The chain carries TRBV15 and TRBJ2-1, with D unresolved. The CDR3 covers 14 residues. V was clipped by 3 bases and J by 10 bases, with 16 bases between them. Germline lookup yields CDR1 LNHNV and CDR2 YYDKDF (reference sequence). The CDR3 sequence: CATSRGLDFNEQFF. CDR3 DNA sequence: TGTGCCACCAGCAGGGGTCTAGATTTCAACGAGCAGTTCTTC.

This clonotype occurred many times. The chain links TRBV20-1 to TRBJ2-1; possible D gene TRBD2, 6 bases. Germline loops: CDR1 DFQATT, CDR2 SNEGSKA (reference sequence). The length of the CDR3 is 12 residues. The V gene lost 5 bases and the J gene lost 7 bases, with 12 bases spanning the gap. CDR3 region: CSARLEKNEQFF. The CDR3 region has the DNA TGCAGTGCTCGACTAGAAAAGAATGAGCAGTTCTTC.

This chain links TRBV7-8 with TRBJ2-1; 8 nucleotides line up with TRBD2. V was clipped by 5 bases and J by 7 bases; unmatched bases: 7. The CDR3 length is 14 residues. From germline, CDR1 is SGHVS and CDR2 FQNEAQ. The CDR3 region is CASSDTSGPNEQFF. DNA of the CDR3: TGTGCCAGCAGCGATACTAGCGGTCCAAATGAGCAGTTCTTC.

This clonotype has ten or more counts. The gene calls are TRBV18 and TRBJ2-1, with 8 bases matching TRBD1. After removal of 4 bases from V and 5 bases from J, the junction contained 7 bases not matched to a gene. Per germline, CDR1 KGHSH and CDR2 LQKENI. The CDR3 is 15 amino acids. The CDR3 bases are TGTGCCAGCTCACTAAGACAGGGGTTAGACAATGAGCAGTTCTTC. Translation: CASSLRQGLDNEQFF.

V is TRBV20-1 and J is TRBJ2-7; 7 bases are a match to TRBD2. Germline CDR1 DFQATT, CDR2 SNEGSKA (reference sequence). The CDR3 has 13 residues. V lost 5 bases, J lost 2 bases, and 6 bases stayed unmatched. CDR3 DNA sequence: TGCAGTGCTTCCGGACTAGAAGCCTACGAGCAGTACTTC. Protein product: CSASGLEAYEQYF.

This clonotype was detected ten times or more. The V and J genes are TRBV2 and TRBJ2-7, with D possibly TRBD1 on 5 matching bases. V lost 1 base and J lost 1, with 8 bases in between. The germline gives CDR1 SNHLY, CDR2 FYNNEI. The CDR3 consists of 14 residues. CDR3 protein: CASSEVGDSYEQYF. CDR3 DNA sequence: TGTGCCAGCAGTGAAGTAGGGGATTCCTACGAGCAGTACTTC.